Listed here are 7 T cell receptor beta chains from one sample, sequenced in a study of Ad26.COV2.S vaccination and SARS-CoV-2 variants. Stated treatment: approximately 18 received Ad26.COV2.S at low or high dose, single or two shots; about 5 received placebo; per-sample allocation not given. Samples came from day 63 after the first vaccine or placebo injection. Sequenced by immunoSEQ multiplex PCR; TCRdb stores in-frame clones only, minus some. Altogether 300,000 to 350,000 clones are present, roughly 90% being singletons, with the ten largest covering approximately 5.9%. Specimen: peripheral blood, collected in a trial of Ad26.COV2.S vaccine versus placebo. These receptors all come from a person aged 18-65 years who received the Ad26.COV2.S COVID-19 vaccine or a placebo.

The rearrangement links TRBV27 to TRBJ1-1; D remains unclear. The V end was cut by 5 bases, the J end by 1 base, with 5 bases between. Per germline, CDR1 MNHEY and CDR2 SMNVEV (reference sequence). The CDR3 is 12 amino acids. CDR3 nucleotides: TGTGCCAGCAGTAAGACGAACACTGAAGCTTTCTTT. Its translation: CASSKTNTEAFF.

The rearrangement uses TRBV28 and TRBJ2-3; D remains ambiguous. The CDR3 runs to 14 residues. Trimming took 1 base from V and 6 from J, leaving 11 bases between them. The V gene's germline CDR1 is MDHEN and CDR2 SYDVKM. The DNA for the CDR3 is TGTGCCAGCAGTTTATCTCTCCCCCCGGATACGCAGTATTTT. This sequence encodes CASSLSLPPDTQYF.

This clone was counted between two and nine times. The chain uses TRBV30 and TRBJ1-1, with a tentative D call TRBD1 (6 bases). Trimming cost V 8 bases and J 0 bases, with 10 bases left between them. Germline values: CDR1 GTSNPN, CDR2 SVGIG (reference sequence). The length of the CDR3 is 12 residues. The CDR3 protein is CATGQLNTEAFF. The DNA for the CDR3 is TGTGCCACCGGACAGCTGAACACTGAAGCTTTCTTT.

The chain has TRBV30 and TRBJ1-2, with D possibly being TRBD1 (5 bases). The CDR3 consists of 14 residues. CDR1 GTSNPN and CDR2 SVGIG come from the germline V gene (reference sequence). V was shortened by 2 bases and J by 3 bases, with 13 bases between the two germline ends. CDR3 sequence: CAWSPPRGHYGYTF. In nucleotides, the CDR3 is TGTGCCTGGAGTCCCCCCCGGGGCCACTATGGCTACACCTTC.

Concerning this clone itself: Other DNA sequences from this sample encode an identical CDR3 as well. The chain links TRBV18 to TRBJ1-1; D might be TRBD1 (6 bases). The CDR3 totals 13 residues. Germline V gives CDR1 KGHSH, CDR2 LQKENI. V lost 3 bases and J lost 4, with 9 bases in between. The CDR3 is CASSPQGGTEAFF. The CDR3 bases are TGTGCCAGCTCACCCCAAGGGGGCACTGAAGCTTTCTTT.

The chain is built from TRBV7-9 and TRBJ1-4, with D possibly being TRBD1 (5 bases). The CDR3 covers 16 residues. The germline CDR1 and CDR2 sequences are SEHNR and FQNEAQ (reference sequence). Trimming removed 3 bases from V and 0 bases from J, with 11 bases in between. This chain's CDR3 is CASSLSGAPTNEKLFF. The DNA of the CDR3 is TGTGCCAGCAGCTTGAGTGGGGCCCCAACTAATGAAAAACTGTTTTTT. Drawing the rest from reference TRBV7-9 and TRBJ1-4, the complete variable domain is DTGVSQNPRHKITKRGQNVTFRCDPISEHNRLYWYRQTLGQGPEFLTYFQNEAQLEKSRLLSDRFSAERPKGSFSTLEIQRTEQGDSAMYLCASSLSGAPTNEKLFFGSGTQLSVL.

The J gene is TRBJ1-1, the V gene TRBV28, with D perhaps matching TRBD1 (5 bases). Trimming stripped 6 bases from V and 6 bases from J, with 20 bases between. CDR1 is MDHEN and CDR2 is SYDVKM in the germline V gene. The CDR3 sequence is 15 residues long. The CDR3: CASRPNWGTYAEAFF. DNA of the CDR3: TGTGCCAGCAGACCGAACTGGGGCACGTACGCTGAAGCTTTCTTT. The full variable domain, in which reference TRBV28 and TRBJ1-1 provide the parts outside the CDR3, is DVKVTQSSRYLVKRTGEKVFLECVQDMDHENMFWYRQDPGLGLRLIYFSYDVKMKEKGDIPEGYSVSREKKERFSLILESASTNQTSMYLCASRPNWGTYAEAFFGQGTRLTVV.